This T cell receptor beta chain came from a study of blood T cell repertoires in COVID-19 (dated by TCRdb to about 2020). Context from the whole study: Samples covering the acute and convalescent phases of COVID-19 were provided by collaborators in the United States, Italy and Spain. The prospective study material was composed of cDNA or gDNA derived from T cells, B-cell-depleted T cells, or PBMCs. Deeply sampled blood TCRbeta repertoires from subjects exposed to, actively infected with, or recovered from COVID-19 were included in the dataset. The repertoires were made available in a free public database intended to serve as a resource for research on the immune response to SARS-CoV-2. Where HLA class I and class II types were available, the types were taken from metadata supplied by the sample provider, not from assay-based typing. Samples came from the ongoing ImmuneRACE study (first 160 participants) plus 1,254 subjects from 6 global collaborators. A de-identified subject ID, COVID-19 status, age in years and sex were almost always included in the sample metadata.

Findings and caveats that apply to the study as a whole: The quantity of clinical and demographic metadata differed by source and by participant and was supplied without curation.

About this clone: Its binding antigen is unknown. No quality values exist for individual bases; no much larger clone is one base distant.

TCRbeta CDR3 regions were amplified from genomic DNA by means of the immunoSEQ Assay, a bias-controlled multiplex PCR. The paper's data handling went like this. The number of nucleated cells in each sample was estimated from the amplification of reference gene primers within the assay. Sequence reads were collapsed and filtered to measure the absolute abundance of every unique TCRbeta CDR3 rearrangement. For each sample, productive Simpson clonality was calculated as the square root of Simpson's diversity index over productive rearrangements. TCRdb took over this immuneACCESS table, retaining in-frame rearrangements with V and J assigned. Such tables are incomplete; in checked studies, under half of the missing clones stem from an unresolved V gene, and the remainder is unexplained. The V and J calls and clone size come from that table; D and trimming were worked out from the DNA. This sample lists some 110,000 clones; about 89% were detected once. The ten largest make up less than 6.5% of the sample.

Each collaborating institution followed its own protocols to collect whole blood in K2EDTA tubes. For TCRbeta analysis, collaborator samples were shipped as frozen whole blood, as isolated PBMCs, or as DNA extracted from either sample type. The sample consisted of peripheral blood. This sequence was found in a human donor in a cohort sampled during active COVID-19.

Here the CDR3 is given as CASRPNQQVTGELFF. The nucleotide sequence reads as follows: TGTGCCAGCAGACCAAACCAACAGGTTACCGGGGAGCTGTTTTTT. The chain couples TRBV6-7 to TRBJ2-2; 5 matching bases give a weak D call of TRBD1. TRBV6-7 is given ORF status, its function remaining uncertain. The V and J ends are trimmed by 6 bases and 5 bases, leaving 16 bases between them. Its CDR3 holds 15 amino acids, cysteine through phenylalanine. Only the CDR3 DNA is retained, 45 bases long and in frame from the first base.